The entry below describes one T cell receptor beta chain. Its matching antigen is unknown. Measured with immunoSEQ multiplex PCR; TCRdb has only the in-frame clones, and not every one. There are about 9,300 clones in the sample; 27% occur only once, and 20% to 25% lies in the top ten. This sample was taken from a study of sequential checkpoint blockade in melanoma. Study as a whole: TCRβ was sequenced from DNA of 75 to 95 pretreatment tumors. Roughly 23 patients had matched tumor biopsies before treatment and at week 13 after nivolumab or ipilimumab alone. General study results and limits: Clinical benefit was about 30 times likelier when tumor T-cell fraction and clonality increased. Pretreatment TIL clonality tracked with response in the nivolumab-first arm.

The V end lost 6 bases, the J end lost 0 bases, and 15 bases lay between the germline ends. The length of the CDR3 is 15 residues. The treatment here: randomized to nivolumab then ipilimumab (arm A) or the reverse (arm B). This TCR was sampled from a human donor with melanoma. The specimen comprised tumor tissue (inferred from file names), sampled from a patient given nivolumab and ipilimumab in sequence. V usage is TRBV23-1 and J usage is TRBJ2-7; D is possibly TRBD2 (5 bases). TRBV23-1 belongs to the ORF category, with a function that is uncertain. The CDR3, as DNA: TGCGCCAGCAGCTCCGGACTTGCGCTCTCCTACGAGCAGTACTTC. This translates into CASSSGLALSYEQYF.